This T cell receptor beta chain derives from a study of Graves' ophthalmopathy and Graves' hyperthyroidism. Study details: The blood sample was drawn at first diagnosis and before any treatment.

From RNA, the CDR3 regions of TCR beta chains were amplified and sequenced. The first round was an RT-PCR with HTBI primers, and the second round was a multiplex PCR. TCRdb recomputed calls from the multiplex PCR reads with MiXCR, one row per CDR3 protein. The sample has 680,000 or so distinct CDR3 sequences, about a fifth seen once. This clonotype was observed many times. Trimming removed 3 bases from V and 7 bases from J, with 12 bases in between. This CDR3 is built from 13 residues. CDR1 ENHRY and CDR2 SYGVKD come from the germline V gene. Diagnosis was based on clinical symptoms, serum thyroxine, TRAb, thyroid ultrasound and orbital computed tomography. As the starting material, approximately 10 ml of fresh peripheral blood yielded the PBMCs.

V is TRBV10-3 and J is TRBJ1-1; weak D call: TRBD1 (6 bases). The sequence derives from a woman aged 18-29 years with stable Graves' hyperthyroidism. Some clones in this sample may be carry-over from other donors' samples. Sequencing was performed on peripheral blood. CDR3 sequence: CAISERTDFEAFF. DNA of the CDR3: TGTGCCATCAGTGAACGGACAGATTTTGAAGCTTTCTTT.